This TCR beta chain was profiled in a study of T cell repertoires in cytomegalovirus infection. Study-wide results and caveats: HLA-C-restricted CMV clonotypes gave the most frequent clonotype in two of eight donors. The cumulative frequency of public TCR beta families identified carriers of CMV plus the relevant HLA.

TCRdb independently ran MiXCR on the reads; one entry per CDR3 protein. The data show 680,000 or so distinct CDR3 sequences, roughly 35% seen once. This CDR3 comprises 16 residues. V was pared by 5 bases and J by 6 bases, with 23 bases between. In germline, CDR1 is SGHTA, CDR2 FQGNSA. Comment on this clonotype: The antigen remains undetermined.

The sequenced material came from PBMCs. The clonotype originates from a human donor in good health (CMV status not recorded). Some clones in this sample may be carry-over from other donors' samples. The V gene is TRBV7-2, the J gene TRBJ2-7; weak D call: TRBD2 (6 bases). Here the CDR3 reads CASSPTWDHRGFEQYF. The CDR3 nucleotides read TGTGCCAGCAGCCCTACGTGGGACCACCGGGGGTTCGAGCAGTACTTC.